Listed below are T cell receptor beta chains from one sample, sequenced in a study of blood T cell repertoires in COVID-19. Sequenced by immunoSEQ multiplex PCR; TCRdb stores in-frame clones only, minus some. The sample consists of 80,000 to 95,000 clones, roughly four fifths of them appearing once. The sequenced sample consisted of peripheral blood. The receptors shown here come from an elderly woman with active or convalescent COVID-19. Both conserved end residues are part of each CDR3. The D gene is left open where the match is weak. Rows give clone size only sometimes, using once, few, many, or a class for an expanded clone.

-	-	TRBJ1-1	TRBV27	TGTGCCAGCAGTTTATACAGGGAAGGGACTGAAGCTTTCTTT	CASSLYREGTEAFF
TRBD1	-	TRBJ1-4	TRBV28	TGTGCCAGCATTAGCGGGACAGGGCACAACGAAAAACTGTTTTTT	CASISGTGHNEKLFF
-	-	TRBJ2-3	TRBV10-3	TGTGCCATCAGGCGAACTTTAAGCACAGATACGCAGTATTTT	CAIRRTLSTDTQYF
-	-	TRBJ2-7	TRBV28	TGTGCCAGCACTAGATTGTCGTCAAACTACGAGCAGTACTTC	CASTRLSSNYEQYF
-	-	TRBJ2-2	TRBV4-1	TGCGCCAGCAGCCAAACTTCAACGAACACCGGGGAGCTGTTTTTT	CASSQTSTNTGELFF
-	-	TRBJ2-5	TRBV5-1	TGCGCCAGCAGCCTCCCCTCCACAGGAGTTGTGACCCAGTACTTC	CASSLPSTGVVTQYF
-	-	TRBJ2-5	TRBV6-5	TGTGCCAGCAGTCGCGGCGCCAGGGGGAGGGAGACCCAGTACTTC	CASSRGARGRETQYF
-	-	TRBJ2-4	TRBV21-1	TGTGCCAGCAACCTACTAGCGGGGGTAGCCAAAAACATTCAGTACTTC	CASNLLAGVAKNIQYF
TRBD2	-	TRBJ2-1	TRBV7-9	TGTGCCAGCAGCCTAGGACTAGCGCGCTCCTACAATGAGCAGTTCTTC	CASSLGLARSYNEQFF
TRBD2	-	TRBJ2-1	TRBV5-1	TGCGCCAGCAGCCGCGGGGCGGGGGGGCCCTACAATGAGCAGTTCTTC	CASSRGAGGPYNEQFF
TRBD1	-	TRBJ1-6	TRBV19	TGTGCCAGTACACCTGGAGGGGGCATTGGTTCACCCCTCCACTTT	CASTPGGGIGSPLHF
-	-	TRBJ2-7	TRBV7-6	TGTGCCAGCAGCTTAAACCCCACAGAACCCTACGAGCAGTACTTC	CASSLNPTEPYEQYF
-	-	TRBJ1-2	TRBV28	TGTGCCAGCAGTCGGACAGTCTATGGCTACACCTTC	CASSRTVYGYTF
TRBD1	-	TRBJ1-3	TRBV19	TGTGCCAGTAGTATTGGGACAGGCTCTGGAAACACCATATATTTT	CASSIGTGSGNTIYF
-	once	TRBJ2-5	TRBV7-2	TGTGCCAGCAGCTTAGACGGTCGGGGTCAAGAGATCCAGTACTTC	CASSLDGRGQEIQYF
-	once	TRBJ1-4	TRBV5-4	TGTGCCAGCAGCTTCGGAATCGGGGATGAAAAACTGTTTTTT	CASSFGIGDEKLFF
TRBD2	once	TRBJ2-3	TRBV5-5	TGTGCCAGCAGCTTACTAGCGGGGGCCTCTACAGATACGCAGTATTTT	CASSLLAGASTDTQYF
TRBD1	-	TRBJ1-6	TRBV7-8	TGTGCCAGCAGCTACAGACAGGGGAATTCACCCCTCCACTTT	CASSYRQGNSPLHF
TRBD2	-	TRBJ2-1	TRBV19	TGTGCCAGTAGTATCCCGACTAGCCATTCCTCCTACAATGAGCAGTTCTTC	CASSIPTSHSSYNEQFF
-	few	TRBJ2-7	TRBV7-6	TGTGCCAGCAGCTCGGTTCGGAGAGGGGGACGCGGCGAGCAGTACTTC	CASSSVRRGGRGEQYF
TRBD1	-	TRBJ1-1	TRBV14	TGTGCCAGCAGCCCTTGGGGGACAGCTAACACTGAAGCTTTCTTT	CASSPWGTANTEAFF
TRBD2	-	TRBJ2-5	TRBV5-1	TGCGCCAGCAGCTTGGAACTAGCGGGGGAAGAGACCCAGTACTTC	CASSLELAGEETQYF
TRBD1	once	TRBJ1-6	TRBV29-1	TGCAGCGCCAGTACGGGACAGGGAGGTTCACCCCTCCACTTT	CSASTGQGGSPLHF
TRBD1	-	TRBJ1-1	TRBV2	TGTGCCAGCAGTAAAGACAGGGGGAGCACTGAAGCTTTCTTT	CASSKDRGSTEAFF
-	few	TRBJ1-5	TRBV30	TGTGCCTGGAGTCGTTTCCGTGGGACAACGAATCTCCCAGGTCCGCCCCAGCATTTT	CAWSRFRGTTNLPGPPQHF
TRBD1	-	TRBJ2-2	TRBV14	TGTGCCAGCAGCCGTCCGGGACAGCCCACCGGGGAGCTGTTTTTT	CASSRPGQPTGELFF
TRBD2	once	TRBJ2-1	TRBV27	TGTGCCAGCAGTTCTCTACTAGCGGGTCCTTTGAGCTCCTACAATGAGCAGTTCTTC	CASSSLLAGPLSSYNEQFF
TRBD1	-	TRBJ1-5	TRBV11-2	TGTGCCAGCAGCTTAGGTGAACAGGGGACCGGTCAGCCCCAGCATTTT	CASSLGEQGTGQPQHF
TRBD1	few	TRBJ1-4	TRBV6-5	TGTGCCAGCAGTCGGACAGGGGAGGGGTATGAAAAACTGTTTTTT	CASSRTGEGYEKLFF
-	-	TRBJ2-7	TRBV28	TGTGCCAGCAGTACGCCGGACGGGGCCTACGAGCAGTACTTC	CASSTPDGAYEQYF
-	-	TRBJ1-1	TRBV15	TGTGCCACCAGCAGAGTGGACGGACTTTCGGCTTTCTTT	CATSRVDGLSAFF
TRBD2	-	TRBJ2-1	TRBV11-2	TGTGCCAGCAGCTTTAGCGGGGCACGGGCCAATGAGCAGTTCTTC	CASSFSGARANEQFF
-	-	TRBJ1-1	TRBV19	TGTGCCAGTAGTTATAGGGACTACACTGAAGCTTTCTTT	CASSYRDYTEAFF
-	-	TRBJ2-5	TRBV7-8	TGTGCCAGCAGCTTAGACAGAATCCAAGAGACCCAGTACTTC	CASSLDRIQETQYF
-	-	TRBJ1-6	TRBV5-5	TGTGCCAGCAGCTTGCGAGACACCTATAATTCACCCCTCCACTTT	CASSLRDTYNSPLHF
TRBD1	few	TRBJ1-5	TRBV19	TGTGCCAGTAGTTCCGGGACAGGGAAGGGAAGCAATCAGCCCCAGCATTTT	CASSSGTGKGSNQPQHF
TRBD1	-	TRBJ1-3	TRBV19	TGTGCCAGTAGCCGGACAGGGGTGAGCTCTGGAAACACCATATATTTT	CASSRTGVSSGNTIYF
-	-	TRBJ1-2	TRBV19	TGTGCCAGTAGTATAATTCTCGGCCGGTATCAGGGGGGCTACACCTTC	CASSIILGRYQGGYTF
-	-	TRBJ2-1	TRBV30	TGTGCCTCGTCCCTTGGTAGCGGATTCTACAATGAGCAGTTCTTC	CASSLGSGFYNEQFF
-	-	TRBJ2-5	TRBV12-3/TRBV12-4	TGTGCCAGCACCTTGTCCGCGGAAGAGACCCAGTACTTC	CASTLSAEETQYF
-	once	TRBJ1-1	TRBV19	TGTGCCAGTAGTATAGGTGGACAGCTCATGAACACTGAAGCTTTCTTT	CASSIGGQLMNTEAFF
TRBD2	once	TRBJ2-1	TRBV28	TGTGCCAGCAGTATCACTAGCGGCTACTACAATGAGCAGTTCTTC	CASSITSGYYNEQFF
-	few	TRBJ2-5	TRBV30	TGTGCCTGGACTCAGTCCTCTTACCAAGAGACCCAGTACTTC	CAWTQSSYQETQYF
TRBD1	-	TRBJ2-2	TRBV20-1	TGCAGTGCCCCCAGGGGGGGGGAGCTGTTTTTT	CSAPRGGELFF
TRBD1	-	TRBJ1-6	TRBV5-1	TGCGCCAGCAGCCGGGACAGGGAATCACCCCTCCACTTT	CASSRDRESPLHF
-	-	TRBJ2-7	TRBV7-8	TGTGCCAGCAGCTTAGACAGGACCTACGAGCAGTACTTC	CASSLDRTYEQYF
-	-	TRBJ1-4	TRBV29-1	TGCAGCGCCGAGTCGGGATTGAATGAAAAACTGTTTTTT	CSAESGLNEKLFF
TRBD2	-	TRBJ2-2	TRBV2	TGTGCCAGCAGTGAGCAAGCGGGGCGGACCGGGGAGCTGTTTTTT	CASSEQAGRTGELFF
TRBD2	few	TRBJ2-7	TRBV4-3	TGCGCCAGCAGCCAAGATCTCCGAGCGGGGGCCGAGCAGTACTTC	CASSQDLRAGAEQYF
TRBD2	-	TRBJ2-2	TRBV27	TGTGCCAGCAGTCTGGGACTAGCGGGGCTGGGGGGGACCGGGGAGCTGTTTTTT	CASSLGLAGLGGTGELFF
-	-	TRBJ1-5	TRBV28	TGTGCCAGCAGCCCACCCGACAGCGGGTACGATCAGCCCCAGCATTTT	CASSPPDSGYDQPQHF
-	-	TRBJ2-1	TRBV9	TGTGCCAGCAGCCCGACGGCAGGAATGAACAATGAGCAGTTCTTC	CASSPTAGMNNEQFF
-	-	TRBJ2-5	TRBV6-6	TGTGCCAGCAGGAGAGAAGAGACCCAGTACTTC	CASRREETQYF
TRBD1	-	TRBJ1-6	TRBV7-9	TGTGCCAGCAGCACTACAGGGGATGGTTCACCCCTCCACTTT	CASSTTGDGSPLHF